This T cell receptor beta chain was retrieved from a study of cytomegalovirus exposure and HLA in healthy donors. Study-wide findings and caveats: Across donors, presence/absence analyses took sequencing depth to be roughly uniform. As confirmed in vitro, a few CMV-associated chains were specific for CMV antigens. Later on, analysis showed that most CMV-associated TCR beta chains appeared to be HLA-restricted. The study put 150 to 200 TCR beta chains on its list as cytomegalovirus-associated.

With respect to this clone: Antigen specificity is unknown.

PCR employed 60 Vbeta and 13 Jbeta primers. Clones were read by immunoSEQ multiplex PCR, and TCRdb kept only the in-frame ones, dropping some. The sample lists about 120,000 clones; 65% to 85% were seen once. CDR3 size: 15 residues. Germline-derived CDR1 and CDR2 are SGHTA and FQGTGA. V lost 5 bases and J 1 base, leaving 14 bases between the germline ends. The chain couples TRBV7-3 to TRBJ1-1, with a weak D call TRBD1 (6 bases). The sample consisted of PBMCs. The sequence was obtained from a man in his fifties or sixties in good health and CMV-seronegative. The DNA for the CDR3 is TGTGCCAGCAGCCCGACGGGGGGGCAGAACACTGAAGCTTTCTTT. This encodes CASSPTGGQNTEAFF.